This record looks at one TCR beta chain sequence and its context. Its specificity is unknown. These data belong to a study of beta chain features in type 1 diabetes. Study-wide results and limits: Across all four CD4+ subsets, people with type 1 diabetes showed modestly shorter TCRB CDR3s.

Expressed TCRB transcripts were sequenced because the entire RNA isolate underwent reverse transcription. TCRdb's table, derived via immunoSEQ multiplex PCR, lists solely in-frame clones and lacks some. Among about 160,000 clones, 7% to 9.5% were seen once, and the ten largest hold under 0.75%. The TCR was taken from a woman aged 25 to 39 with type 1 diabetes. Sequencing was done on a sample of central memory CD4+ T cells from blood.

This CDR3 reads CASSSGELYEQYF. CDR3 sequence (DNA): TGCGCCAGCAGCTCGGGTGAACTCTACGAGCAGTACTTC. This chain uses TRBV5-1 with TRBJ2-7; D call uncertain. V was clipped by 3 bases and J by 3 bases, with 10 bases between them. This CDR3 comprises 13 residues. Germline-derived CDR1 and CDR2 are SGHRS and YFSETQ.